The 11 T cell receptor beta chains below were found in one sample sequenced in a study of vaccination and CD4 T cells after COVID-19. The antigens these receptors bind are not known. CD4+ T cells that had been cultured provided DNA sequenced with the Oncomine TCR Beta short-read assay. Each CDR3 protein gets one entry after TCRdb re-called the PCR reads with MiXCR. Altogether about 15,000 distinct CDR3 sequences are present, 53% being singletons, with the ten largest covering 10%. Treatment defined: approximately nine-day PBMC culture with coronavirus spike peptide pools or control peptides (ViraFEST assay). The sample consisted of CD4+ T cells from blood, cultured in vitro. These receptors came from a human donor who had recovered from COVID-19.

V gene TRBV20-1 combines with J gene TRBJ2-3; the match to TRBD2 covers 12 bases. CDR3 size: 16 residues. Germline CDR1 DFQATT, CDR2 SNEGSKA (reference sequence). V shed 2 bases and J 6 bases; nucleotides not matched to a gene: 9. CDR3 loop: CSARLGTSGWGDTQYF. For the CDR3, the DNA is TGCAGTGCTAGACTCGGGACTAGCGGGTGGGGGGATACGCAGTATTTT.

The chain joins TRBV10-3 to TRBJ2-1; TRBD1 aligns across 7 bases. Germline V gives CDR1 ENHRY, CDR2 SYGVKD. Unmatched junction bases numbered 11, after V lost 5 bases and J lost 7 bases. This CDR3 comprises 15 residues. This CDR3 reads CAISKTGAGENEQFF. Written as DNA, the CDR3 is TGTGCCATCAGTAAAACAGGGGCAGGGGAGAATGAGCAGTTCTTC.

In its sample, this clonotype ranks as medium-sized. The chain is built from TRBV2 and TRBJ2-5, with 10 nucleotides matching TRBD2. Losses at the gene ends were 7 bases for V and 5 bases for J; bases not matched to a gene: 7. The CDR3 runs to 14 residues. Germline-derived CDR1 and CDR2 are SNHLY and FYNNEI. The CDR3 protein is CASNQREGGETQYF. The DNA of the CDR3 is TGTGCCAGCAACCAGCGGGAGGGAGGCGAGACCCAGTACTTC.

This clonotype was detected only a few times. The chain recombines TRBV19 with TRBJ1-2; D not certain. CDR1 and CDR2 from the germline V gene are LNHDA and SQIVND (reference sequence). Trimming took off 6 bases at V and 4 bases at J, with 9 bases between the two ends. CDR3 length: 12 residues. CDR3 sequence reads: CASRGFTYGYTF. CDR3 coding DNA: TGTGCCAGTAGGGGATTTACCTATGGCTACACCTTC.

The chain uses TRBV7-9 and TRBJ1-4; TRBD1 might be the D (6 bases). Germline CDR1 is SEHNR and CDR2 is FQNEAQ (reference sequence). The CDR3 runs 16 residues. Trimming took 10 bases from V and 0 from J, leaving 18 bases between them. The CDR3 sequence: CATSDGGVSTNEKLFF. CDR3 DNA: TGTGCCACAAGTGACGGGGGCGTGTCAACTAATGAAAAACTGTTTTTT.

The V and J genes are TRBV4-3 and TRBJ1-4; weak D call: TRBD1 (5 bases). The ends were cut back, 4 bases at V and 7 bases at J, with 19 bases in the middle. CDR3 length equals 16 residues. The germline CDR1 and CDR2 sequences are LGHNA and YSLEER. CDR3 DNA: TGCGCCAGCAGCCGAGACCCGGTTGATGGGGGTGAAAAACTGTTTTTT. Translating it yields CASSRDPVDGGEKLFF.

The chain carries TRBV7-9 and TRBJ2-5, with no clear D. Germline assignment: CDR1 SEHNR and CDR2 FQNEAQ (reference sequence). The CDR3 consists of 14 residues. V was trimmed by 2 bases and J by 5 bases, leaving 12 bases between them. The CDR3: CASSLSLGWETQYF. CDR3 nucleotides: TGTGCCAGCAGCTTATCCCTGGGATGGGAGACCCAGTACTTC.

This clonotype came up a few times. The chain combines TRBV14 with TRBJ2-5; weak D call: TRBD1 (6 bases). From germline, CDR1 is SGHDN and CDR2 FVKESK. This CDR3 region has 16 residues. V was pared by 4 bases and J by 4 bases, with 19 bases between. CDR3 coding DNA: TGTGCCAGCAGCCCCCCCCAGGGGAATCGTCGAGAGACCCAGTACTTC. This gives the protein CASSPPQGNRRETQYF.

CDR3 residues: CSASVRVVVGYTF. The DNA of the CDR3 is TGCAGTGCTAGTGTGAGGGTGGTGGTTGGCTACACCTTC. This chain connects TRBV20-1 to TRBJ1-2; D not resolved. Trimming pared 3 bases from V and 7 bases from J, leaving 15 bases between. Germline V gives CDR1 DFQATT, CDR2 SNEGSKA (reference sequence). The CDR3 extends over 13 amino acids.

This clonotype has a handful of counts. V and J are TRBV20-1 and TRBJ2-1, with D possibly being TRBD1 or TRBD2 (5 bases each). This CDR3 is built from 13 residues. The germline CDR1 and CDR2 sequences are DFQATT and SNEGSKA (reference sequence). V gave up 5 bases and J gave up 10 bases, with 18 bases separating them. CDR3 bases: TGCAGTGCTCCTCTACGGGACCGAACCGAGCAGTTCTTC. This translates into CSAPLRDRTEQFF.

The rearrangement joins TRBV12-3 or TRBV12-4 to TRBJ1-1; D is unresolved. V lost 4 bases, J lost 4 bases, and 10 bases lay in between. The CDR3 contains 13 residues. The CDR3 protein is CASSWGPGTEAFF. The CDR3 DNA reads TGTGCCAGCAGTTGGGGTCCTGGCACTGAAGCTTTCTTT.